Shown below are 27 T cell receptor beta chains from a single sample sequenced in a study of cytomegalovirus exposure and HLA in healthy donors. Profiled with immunoSEQ multiplex PCR; TCRdb holds only in-frame clones, not every one. Of about 360,000 clones listed, approximately 90% were seen once; the top ten hold over 0.75%. The sequenced material came from PBMCs. These receptors all stem from a young woman in good health and CMV-seronegative.

CDR3 amino acids: CASSERRQLGDEQFF. The CDR3 DNA sequence: TGTGCCAGCAGTGAAAGGAGACAGCTCGGCGATGAGCAGTTCTTC. The gene calls are TRBV6-1 and TRBJ2-1, with D perhaps TRBD1 (5 bases). This CDR3 spans 15 amino acids. The V end lost 2 bases, the J end lost 8 bases, and 16 bases lay between the germline ends. Germline V lookup: CDR1 MNHNS, CDR2 SASEGT.

Worth noting for this clone: An end of the junction differs from the germline gene, which may be a read error. The gene calls are TRBV18 and TRBJ2-5, with 9 bases identical to TRBD1. The CDR3 runs 15 residues. Germline lookup yields CDR1 KGHSH and CDR2 LQKENI. CDR3 in DNA: TGTGCCAGCTCGCCACGGACAGGGGCTCAAGAGACCCAGTACTTC. Translating gives CASSPRTGAQETQYF.

The rearrangement uses TRBV6-5 and TRBJ1-5; TRBD1 aligns across 9 bases. V lost 4 bases and J lost 7; bases outside the gene matches: 11. Germline values: CDR1 MNHEY, CDR2 SVGAGI. The CDR3 totals 16 residues. CDR3 nucleotide sequence: TGTGCCAGCAGTTCGACGGGACAGGGAAGGGGGCAGCCCCAGCATTTT. Translating it yields CASSSTGQGRGQPQHF.

The chain uses TRBV7-9 and TRBJ1-1; D is undetermined. The germline V gene encodes CDR1 SEHNR and CDR2 FQNEAQ (reference sequence). This CDR3 contains 15 residues. Between the trimmed V and J ends, which lost 5 bases and 2 bases, there was a span of 15 bases. Here the CDR3 reads CASSLFRNPNTEAFF. In nucleotides, the CDR3 is TGTGCCAGCAGCCTATTCAGGAATCCAAACACTGAAGCTTTCTTT.

This chain's CDR3 is CASSVDGGRVREQFF. CDR3 bases: TGTGCCAGCAGCGTAGACGGCGGGAGGGTTCGGGAGCAGTTCTTC. The chain combines TRBV9 with TRBJ2-1; 9 nucleotides line up with TRBD2. V lost 0 bases and J lost 10; bases outside the gene matches: 8. This CDR3 spans 15 amino acids. The germline CDR1 and CDR2 sequences are SGDLS and YYNGEE.

The rearrangement links TRBV28 to TRBJ2-7, with 7 nucleotides matching TRBD1. Trimming took 7 bases from V and 5 from J; bases not matched to a gene: 11. The CDR3 is 14 residues long. Germline V gene lookup returns CDR1 MDHEN and CDR2 SYDVKM. Here the CDR3 reads CASTSGQPQDEQYF. CDR3 coding DNA: TGTGCCAGCACTTCGGGACAGCCCCAAGACGAGCAGTACTTC. Supplemented by reference TRBV28 and TRBJ2-7, the full variable domain reads DVKVTQSSRYLVKRTGEKVFLECVQDMDHENMFWYRQDPGLGLRLIYFSYDVKMKEKGDIPEGYSVSREKKERFSLILESASTNQTSMYLCASTSGQPQDEQYFGPGTRLTVT.

The J gene is TRBJ2-3, the V gene TRBV19; D is uncertain. This CDR3 is built from 15 residues. Per germline, CDR1 LNHDA and CDR2 SQIVND (reference sequence). V dropped 7 bases and J dropped 3 bases, with 17 bases sitting between them. The CDR3: CASMPGSGKTDTQYF. The CDR3 bases are TGTGCCAGTATGCCAGGTAGTGGTAAAACAGATACGCAGTATTTT.

The J gene is TRBJ2-6, the V gene TRBV28; 8 nucleotides agree with TRBD1. V lost 3 bases, J lost 4 bases, and 8 bases stayed unmatched. This CDR3 spans 17 amino acids. Germline loops: CDR1 MDHEN, CDR2 SYDVKM. Here the CDR3 reads CASSFQRTGFGANVLTF. The DNA for the CDR3 is TGTGCCAGCAGTTTTCAACGGACAGGGTTCGGGGCCAACGTCCTGACTTTC.

J is TRBJ2-7 and V is TRBV14; no clear D. There are 11 residues in the CDR3. Per germline, CDR1 SGHDN and CDR2 FVKESK. V was cut by 1 base and J by 10 bases, with 8 bases left in between. The CDR3 spells CASSQAREQYF. For the CDR3, the DNA is TGTGCCAGCAGCCAAGCAAGAGAACAGTACTTC.

J is TRBJ2-2 and V is TRBV18; 9 bases fit TRBD2. The trim removed 2 bases at V and 4 bases at J, leaving 8 bases unmatched. CDR3 length: 17 residues. Germline V gives CDR1 KGHSH, CDR2 LQKENI. The CDR3 region has the DNA TGTGCCAGCTCACCAACCCGAGTAGCGGGAGCCACCGGGGAGCTGTTTTTT. This encodes CASSPTRVAGATGELFF.

The chain recombines TRBV7-9 with TRBJ2-1; the D is unclear. There are 15 residues in the CDR3. CDR1 is SEHNR, CDR2 FQNEAQ, per germline (reference sequence). Trimming removed 1 base at V and 0 bases at J, with 7 bases between. The CDR3, as DNA: TGTGCCAGCAGCTTAGTTGCTAGCTCCTACAATGAGCAGTTCTTC. It translates to CASSLVASSYNEQFF. Full variable domain (remainder filled in from reference TRBV7-9 and TRBJ2-1): DTGVSQNPRHKITKRGQNVTFRCDPISEHNRLYWYRQTLGQGPEFLTYFQNEAQLEKSRLLSDRFSAERPKGSFSTLEIQRTEQGDSAMYLCASSLVASSYNEQFFGPGTRLTVL.

The chain recombines TRBV2 with TRBJ1-1; D is unresolved. Trimming cost V 6 bases and J 6 bases, with 17 bases left between them. Germline-derived CDR1 and CDR2 are SNHLY and FYNNEI. The CDR3 has 14 amino acids. The CDR3 DNA follows: TGTGCCAGCAGCGAGGATCGGGAATTATCTGAAGCTTTCTTT. Amino acid sequence: CASSEDRELSEAFF.

The V and J genes are TRBV7-8 and TRBJ2-3, with D perhaps matching TRBD2 (5 bases). Germline V gene data show CDR1 as SGHVS and CDR2 as FQNEAQ. Trimming cost V 7 bases and J 2 bases, with 16 bases left between them. The CDR3 runs to 15 residues. The CDR3 nucleotides are TGTGCCAGCACCCTTCGGTCTAGCTCCACAGATACGCAGTATTTT. Its protein product is CASTLRSSSTDTQYF.

This clone was found once. This rearrangement joins TRBV11-2 to TRBJ1-2; 7 bases are shared with TRBD1. CDR3 length equals 16 residues. The germline gives CDR1 SGHAT, CDR2 FQNNGV. The junction had 8 bases not matched to a gene; V was cut back by 4 bases and J by 0 bases. CDR3 nucleotide sequence: TGTGCCAGCAGCTACACACGACAGGGAGCTAACTATGGCTACACCTTC. The encoded protein is CASSYTRQGANYGYTF.

The chain links TRBV6-1 to TRBJ1-2; no clear D gene. Trimming left V 8 bases short and J 7 bases short, with 14 bases between. This CDR3 spans 12 amino acids. Germline CDR1 MNHNS, CDR2 SASEGT. In DNA form, the CDR3 reads TGTGCCAGCCTGGGTCTCGCGGGTGGCTACACCTTC. Translation gives CASLGLAGGYTF.

The gene calls are TRBV4-1 and TRBJ2-5; 7 positions match TRBD2. The CDR3 covers 15 residues. Germline CDR1 MGHRA, CDR2 YSYEKL. Losses at the gene ends were 4 bases for V and 0 bases for J; bases not matched to a gene: 5. CDR3 sequence: CASSLTGGNQETQYF. CDR3 bases: TGCGCCAGCAGCCTGACGGGGGGAAACCAAGAGACCCAGTACTTC.

The V call is TRBV10-1, the J call TRBJ2-2, with 14 bases that match TRBD2. CDR1 is WNHNN, CDR2 SYGVQD, per germline (reference sequence). V shed 5 bases and J 6 bases; nucleotides not matched to a gene: 5. The CDR3 contains 16 residues. CDR3 DNA sequence: TGCGCCAGCAGTCAGACGGGACTAGCGGGGGCCGGGGAGCTGTTTTTT. Translation: CASSQTGLAGAGELFF.

CDR3 protein: CASSPTTGYTDTQYF. DNA of the CDR3: TGCGCCAGCAGCCCGACGACAGGGTACACAGATACGCAGTATTTT. V and J are TRBV5-1 and TRBJ2-3; 7 nucleotides agree with TRBD1. The V gene end was trimmed by 4 bases and the J gene end by 2 bases; junction bases not matched to a gene: 7. Germline V CDR1 and CDR2: SGHRS, YFSETQ. This CDR3 contains 15 residues.

The genes are TRBV14 and TRBJ2-3, with a tentative D call TRBD2 (5 bases). Germline V CDR1 and CDR2: SGHDN, FVKESK. The V end was cut by 4 bases, the J end by 5 bases, with 7 bases between. The CDR3 is 12 amino acids. The CDR3 sequence: CASSLGGDTQYF. The CDR3 nucleotides read TGTGCCAGCAGCCTTGGAGGAGATACGCAGTATTTT.

This rearrangement joins TRBV6-1 to TRBJ1-2; no firm D call. Trimming cost V 8 bases and J 2 bases, with 6 bases left between them. The CDR3 runs 11 residues. Germline CDR1 is MNHNS and CDR2 is SASEGT. CDR3: CASQQNYGYTF. Here the CDR3 DNA reads TGTGCCAGCCAACAGAACTATGGCTACACCTTC.

The J gene is TRBJ2-1, the V gene TRBV6-5; 7 positions match TRBD2. With 4 bases clipped from V and 6 bases from J, the junction kept 6 bases outside the gene matches. Germline V gene lookup returns CDR1 MNHEY and CDR2 SVGAGI. This CDR3 comprises 14 residues. CDR3 sequence: CASSWKSSGNEQFF. CDR3 DNA: TGTGCCAGCAGTTGGAAGTCTAGCGGCAATGAGCAGTTCTTC.

The chain joins TRBV11-2 to TRBJ1-5; tentative D call: TRBD1 (5 bases). Germline lookup yields CDR1 SGHAT and CDR2 FQNNGV. V lost 5 bases and J 4 bases, leaving 12 bases between the germline ends. The CDR3 length is 14 residues. CDR3 in amino acids: CASSPDNTNQPQHF. As DNA, the CDR3 is TGTGCCAGCAGCCCGGACAACACTAATCAGCCCCAGCATTTT.

The V and J genes are TRBV2 and TRBJ2-1; D not certain. Trimming cost V 3 bases and J 9 bases, with 9 bases left between them. CDR1 and CDR2 from the germline V gene are SNHLY and FYNNEI. The CDR3 is made up of 12 amino acids. CDR3 sequence reads: CASSDYPSEQFF. Written as DNA, the CDR3 is TGTGCCAGCAGTGATTACCCTAGTGAGCAGTTCTTC.

In its sample, this clone was seen a few times. J is TRBJ2-1 and V is TRBV5-4; weak D call: TRBD1 (5 bases). CDR1 is SGHNT and CDR2 is YYREEE in the germline V gene (reference sequence). This CDR3 is built from 15 residues. Deletions cut 0 bases from V and 4 bases from J, with 11 bases between. This chain's CDR3 is CASSLGQTSYNEQFF. Here the CDR3 DNA reads TGTGCCAGCAGCTTGGGACAGACCTCTTACAATGAGCAGTTCTTC.

The V and J genes are TRBV7-9 and TRBJ2-2, with D unresolved. CDR1 is SEHNR and CDR2 is FQNEAQ in the germline V gene (reference sequence). The CDR3 consists of 12 residues. V shed 3 bases and J shed 9 bases, with 8 bases lying between them. For the CDR3, the DNA is TGTGCCAGCAGCTTGGGTGACAGGGAGCTGTTTTTT. It codes for CASSLGDRELFF.

V is TRBV30 and J is TRBJ1-1; 9 bases are a match to TRBD1. Germline V lookup: CDR1 GTSNPN, CDR2 SVGIG (reference sequence). After removal of 4 bases from V and 8 bases from J, the junction contained 5 bases not matched to a gene. CDR3 size: 12 residues. Here the CDR3 DNA reads TGTGCCTGGACACAGGGGGCCTGGGAAGCTTTCTTT. Protein product: CAWTQGAWEAFF.

The gene calls are TRBV27 and TRBJ1-2; D may be TRBD1 (5 bases). The germline V gene has CDR1 MNHEY and CDR2 SMNVEV (reference sequence). Trimming removed 5 bases from V and 7 bases from J, with 17 bases in between. The CDR3 is 14 residues long. CDR3 nucleotides: TGTGCCAGCAGTCCCCCGGGGGTCATGAGTGGCTACACCTTC. Protein: CASSPPGVMSGYTF.